The present TCR beta chain was sequenced within a study of T cell responses to AZD1222 COVID-19 vaccine. This clone was picked up a small number of times. Trimming shortened V by 1 base and J by 4 bases, and 11 bases separated the two germline ends. Germline lookup yields CDR1 LGHNT and CDR2 FRNRAP. This CDR3 is built from 15 residues. The protocol was immunoSEQ multiplex PCR, while the TCRdb copy is restricted to in-frame clones and leaves out a portion. The sample yields some 110,000 clones, roughly 82% seen once. This receptor was taken from an adult in good health. This chain connects TRBV12-5 to TRBJ1-5, with TRBD1 as a possible D gene (6 bases). Sequencing was performed on peripheral blood, taken on day 0 of AZD1222 vaccination. This CDR3 is CASGLDDRSNQPQHF. The CDR3 DNA sequence: TGTGCTAGTGGTTTGGACGACAGGTCGAATCAGCCCCAGCATTTT.